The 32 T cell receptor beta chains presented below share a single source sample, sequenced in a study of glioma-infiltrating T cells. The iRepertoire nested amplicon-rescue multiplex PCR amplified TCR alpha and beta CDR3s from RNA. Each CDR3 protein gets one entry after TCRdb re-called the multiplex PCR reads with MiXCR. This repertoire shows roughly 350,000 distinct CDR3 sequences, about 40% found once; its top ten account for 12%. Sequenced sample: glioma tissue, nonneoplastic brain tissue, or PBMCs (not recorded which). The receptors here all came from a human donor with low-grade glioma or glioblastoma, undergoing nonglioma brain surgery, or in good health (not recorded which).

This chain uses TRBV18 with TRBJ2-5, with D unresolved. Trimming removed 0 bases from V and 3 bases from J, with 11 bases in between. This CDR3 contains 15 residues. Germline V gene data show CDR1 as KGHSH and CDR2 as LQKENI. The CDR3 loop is CASSPPARREETQYF. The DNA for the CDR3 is TGTGCCAGCTCACCACCGGCGCGCCGAGAAGAGACCCAGTACTTC.

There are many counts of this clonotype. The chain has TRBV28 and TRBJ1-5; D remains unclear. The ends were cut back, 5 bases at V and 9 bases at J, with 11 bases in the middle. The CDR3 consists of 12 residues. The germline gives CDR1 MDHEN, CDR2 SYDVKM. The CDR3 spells CASSDGSGPQHF. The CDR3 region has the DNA TGTGCCAGCAGTGATGGATCAGGGCCCCAGCATTTT.

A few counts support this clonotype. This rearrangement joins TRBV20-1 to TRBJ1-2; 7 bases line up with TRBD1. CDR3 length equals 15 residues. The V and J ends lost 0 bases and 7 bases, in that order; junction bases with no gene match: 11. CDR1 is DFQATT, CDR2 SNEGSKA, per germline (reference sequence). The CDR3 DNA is TGCAGTGCTAGAGATCTCTTAGGACAGGACCGTGGCTACACCTTC. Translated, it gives CSARDLLGQDRGYTF.

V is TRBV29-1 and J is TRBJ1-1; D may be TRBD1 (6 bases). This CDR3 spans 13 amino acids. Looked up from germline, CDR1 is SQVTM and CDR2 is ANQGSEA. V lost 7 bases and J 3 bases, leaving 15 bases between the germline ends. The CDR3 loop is CSGTRGRDTEAFF. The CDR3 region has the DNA TGCAGCGGCACCCGGGGGCGGGACACTGAAGCTTTCTTT.

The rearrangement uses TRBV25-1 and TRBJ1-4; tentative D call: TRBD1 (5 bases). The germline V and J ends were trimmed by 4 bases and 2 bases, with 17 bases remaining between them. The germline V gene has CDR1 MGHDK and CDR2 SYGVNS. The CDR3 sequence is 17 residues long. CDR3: CASSVPGREGTNEKLFF. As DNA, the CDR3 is TGTGCCAGCAGTGTCCCAGGGAGAGAGGGTACTAATGAAAAACTGTTTTTT.

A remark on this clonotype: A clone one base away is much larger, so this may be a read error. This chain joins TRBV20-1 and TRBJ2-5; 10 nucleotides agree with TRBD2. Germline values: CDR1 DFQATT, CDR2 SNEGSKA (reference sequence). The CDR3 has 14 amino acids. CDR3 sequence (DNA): TGCAGTGCACCCCGGACTAGCGGCCAAGAGACCCATTACTTC. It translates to CSAPRTSGQETHYF.

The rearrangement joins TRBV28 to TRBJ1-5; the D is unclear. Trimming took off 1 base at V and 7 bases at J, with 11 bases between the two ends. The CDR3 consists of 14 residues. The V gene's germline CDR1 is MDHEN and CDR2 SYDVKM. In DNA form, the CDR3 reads TGTGCCAGCAGTTTATTACAGTCTCACCAGCCCCAGCATTTT. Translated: CASSLLQSHQPQHF. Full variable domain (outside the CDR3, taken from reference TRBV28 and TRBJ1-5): DVKVTQSSRYLVKRTGEKVFLECVQDMDHENMFWYRQDPGLGLRLIYFSYDVKMKEKGDIPEGYSVSREKKERFSLILESASTNQTSMYLCASSLLQSHQPQHFGDGTRLSIL.

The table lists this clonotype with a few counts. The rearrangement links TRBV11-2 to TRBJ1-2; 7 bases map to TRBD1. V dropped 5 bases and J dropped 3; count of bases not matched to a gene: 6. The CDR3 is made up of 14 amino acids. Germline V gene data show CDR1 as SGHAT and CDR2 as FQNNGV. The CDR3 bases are TGTGCCAGCAGCCGGGGACAGCTAGACTATGGCTACACCTTC. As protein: CASSRGQLDYGYTF.

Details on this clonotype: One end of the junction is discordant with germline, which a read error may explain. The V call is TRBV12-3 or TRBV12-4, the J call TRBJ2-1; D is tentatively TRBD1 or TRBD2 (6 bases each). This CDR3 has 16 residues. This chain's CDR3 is CASRGTPGDSYNEKFF. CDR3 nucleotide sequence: TGTGCCAGCAGGGGAACCCCAGGGGACTCCTACAATGAGAAGTTCTTC.

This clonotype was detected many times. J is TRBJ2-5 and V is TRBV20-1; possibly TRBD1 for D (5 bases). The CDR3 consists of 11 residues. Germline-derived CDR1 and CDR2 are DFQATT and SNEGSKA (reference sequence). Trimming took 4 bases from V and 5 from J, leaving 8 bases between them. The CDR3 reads CSANAGETQYF. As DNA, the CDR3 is TGCAGTGCTAATGCAGGGGAGACCCAGTACTTC.

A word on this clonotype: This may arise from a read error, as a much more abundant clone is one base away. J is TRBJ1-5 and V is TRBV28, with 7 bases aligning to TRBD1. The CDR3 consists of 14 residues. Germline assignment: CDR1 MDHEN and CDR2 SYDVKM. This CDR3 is CASSRPQGKEPKHF. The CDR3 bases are TGTGCCAGCAGCCGTCCACAGGGGAAGGAGCCCAAGCATTTT.

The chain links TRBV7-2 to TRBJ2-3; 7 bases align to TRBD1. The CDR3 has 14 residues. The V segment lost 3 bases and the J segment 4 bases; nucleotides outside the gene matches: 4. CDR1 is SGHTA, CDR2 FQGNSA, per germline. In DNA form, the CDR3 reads TGTGCCAGCAGCTTTACAGGGGTGGCAGATACGCAGTATTTT. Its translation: CASSFTGVADTQYF.

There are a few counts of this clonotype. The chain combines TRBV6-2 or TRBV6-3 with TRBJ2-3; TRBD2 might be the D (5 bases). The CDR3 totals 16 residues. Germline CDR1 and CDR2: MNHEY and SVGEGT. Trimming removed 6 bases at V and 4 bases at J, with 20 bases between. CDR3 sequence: CASSQRGRAGADTQYF. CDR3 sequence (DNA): TGTGCCAGCAGCCAAAGAGGCCGGGCGGGCGCAGATACGCAGTATTTT.

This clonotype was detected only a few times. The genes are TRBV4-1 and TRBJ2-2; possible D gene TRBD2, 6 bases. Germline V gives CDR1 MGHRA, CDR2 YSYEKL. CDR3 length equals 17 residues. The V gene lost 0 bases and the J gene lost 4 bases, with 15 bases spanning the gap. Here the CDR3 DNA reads TGCGCCAGCAGCCAAGAGTGGACGGGAGTTTTCACCGGGGAGCTGTTTTTT. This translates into CASSQEWTGVFTGELFF.

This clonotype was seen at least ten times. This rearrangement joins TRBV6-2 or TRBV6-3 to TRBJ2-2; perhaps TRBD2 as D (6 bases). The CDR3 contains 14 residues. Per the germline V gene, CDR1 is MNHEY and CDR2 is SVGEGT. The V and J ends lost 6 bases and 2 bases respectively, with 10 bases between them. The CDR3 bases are TGTGCCAGCAGGCGGGACGGAAACACCGGGGAGCTGTTTTTT. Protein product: CASRRDGNTGELFF.

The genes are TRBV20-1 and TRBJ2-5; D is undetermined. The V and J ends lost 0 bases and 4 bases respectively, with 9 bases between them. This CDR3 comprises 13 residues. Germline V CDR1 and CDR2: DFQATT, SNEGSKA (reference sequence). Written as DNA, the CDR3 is TGCAGTGCTAGAGATGGCAGAGGAGAGACCCAGTACTTC. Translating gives CSARDGRGETQYF.

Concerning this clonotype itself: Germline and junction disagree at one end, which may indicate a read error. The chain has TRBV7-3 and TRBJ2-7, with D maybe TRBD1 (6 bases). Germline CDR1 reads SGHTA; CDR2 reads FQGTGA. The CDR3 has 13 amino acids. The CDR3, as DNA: TGTGTCAGCAGTCGTGGACAGTCAGATGAGCAGTACTTC. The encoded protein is CVSSRGQSDEQYF. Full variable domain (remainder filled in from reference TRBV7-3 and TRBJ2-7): GAGVSQTPSNKVTEKGKYVELRCDPISGHTALYWYRQSLGQGPEFLIYFQGTGAADDSGLPNDRFFAVRPEGSVSTLKIQRTERGDSAVYLCVSSRGQSDEQYFGPGTRLTVT.

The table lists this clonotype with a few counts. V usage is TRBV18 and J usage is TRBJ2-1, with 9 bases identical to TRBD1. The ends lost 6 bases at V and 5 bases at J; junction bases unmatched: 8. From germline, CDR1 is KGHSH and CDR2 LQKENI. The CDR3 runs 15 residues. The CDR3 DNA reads TGTGCCAGCTCCAGACAGGGGGGCGGACACAATGAGCAGTTCTTC. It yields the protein CASSRQGGGHNEQFF. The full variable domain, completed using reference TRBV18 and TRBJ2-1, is NAGVMQNPRHLVRRRGQEARLRCSPMKGHSHVYWYRQLPEEGLKFMVYLQKENIIDESGMPKERFSAEFPKEGPSILRIQQVVRGDSAAYFCASSRQGGGHNEQFFGPGTRLTVL.

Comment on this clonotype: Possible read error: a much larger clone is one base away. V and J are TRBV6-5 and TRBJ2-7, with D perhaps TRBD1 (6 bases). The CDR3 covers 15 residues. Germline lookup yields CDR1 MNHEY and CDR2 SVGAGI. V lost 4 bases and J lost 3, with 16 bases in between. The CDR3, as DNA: TGTGCCAGCAGTTCATACACGGGACACCGCTACGAGCAGTACTTC. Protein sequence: CASSSYTGHRYEQYF.

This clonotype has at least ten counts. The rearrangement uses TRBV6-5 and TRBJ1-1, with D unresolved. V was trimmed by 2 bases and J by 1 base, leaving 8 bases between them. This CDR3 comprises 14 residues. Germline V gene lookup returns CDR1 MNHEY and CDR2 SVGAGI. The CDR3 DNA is TGTGCCAGCAGTTACCGGGGAGAGAACACTGAAGCTTTCTTT. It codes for CASSYRGENTEAFF.

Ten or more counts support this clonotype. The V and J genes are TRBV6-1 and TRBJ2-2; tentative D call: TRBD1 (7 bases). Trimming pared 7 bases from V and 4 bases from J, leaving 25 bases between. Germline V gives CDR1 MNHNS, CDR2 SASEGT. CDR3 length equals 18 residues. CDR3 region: CASTGGGTGTGSTGELFF. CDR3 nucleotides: TGTGCCAGCACAGGAGGGGGCACGGGGACGGGTTCCACCGGGGAGCTGTTTTTT.

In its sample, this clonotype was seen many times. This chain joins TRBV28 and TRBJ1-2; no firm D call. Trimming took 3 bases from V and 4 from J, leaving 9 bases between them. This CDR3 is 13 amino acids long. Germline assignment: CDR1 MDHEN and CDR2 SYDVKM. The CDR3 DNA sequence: TGTGCCAGCAGTTTCGGGGTTAGCTATGGCTACACCTTC. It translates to CASSFGVSYGYTF.

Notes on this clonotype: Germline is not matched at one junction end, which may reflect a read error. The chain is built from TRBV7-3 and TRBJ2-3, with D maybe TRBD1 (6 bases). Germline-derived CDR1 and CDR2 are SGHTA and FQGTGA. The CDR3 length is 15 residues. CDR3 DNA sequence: TGTGCCAGCATCCAACGGGACATGAGCACAGATACGCGGTATTTT. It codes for CASIQRDMSTDTRYF.

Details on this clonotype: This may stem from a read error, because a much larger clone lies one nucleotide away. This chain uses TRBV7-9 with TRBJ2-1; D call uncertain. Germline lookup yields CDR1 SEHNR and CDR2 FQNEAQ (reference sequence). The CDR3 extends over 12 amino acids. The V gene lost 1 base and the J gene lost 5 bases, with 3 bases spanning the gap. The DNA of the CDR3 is TGTGCCAGCAGCTTAGTAGACAATGAGCAGTTCTTC. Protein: CASSLVDNEQFF.

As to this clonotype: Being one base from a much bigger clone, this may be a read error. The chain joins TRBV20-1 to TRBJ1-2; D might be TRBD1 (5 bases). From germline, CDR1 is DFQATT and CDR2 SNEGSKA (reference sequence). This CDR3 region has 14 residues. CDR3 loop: CSASPGLLNYGYSF. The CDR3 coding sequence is TGCAGTGCGAGCCCGGGACTGCTTAACTATGGCTACAGCTTC.

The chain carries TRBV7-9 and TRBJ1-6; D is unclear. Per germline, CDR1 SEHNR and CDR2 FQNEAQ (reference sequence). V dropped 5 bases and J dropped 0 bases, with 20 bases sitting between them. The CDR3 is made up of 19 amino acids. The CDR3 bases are TGTGCCAGCAGCCCACCCCGGGTCTTAGCCAGCTCCTATAATTCACCCCTCCACTTT. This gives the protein CASSPPRVLASSYNSPLHF.

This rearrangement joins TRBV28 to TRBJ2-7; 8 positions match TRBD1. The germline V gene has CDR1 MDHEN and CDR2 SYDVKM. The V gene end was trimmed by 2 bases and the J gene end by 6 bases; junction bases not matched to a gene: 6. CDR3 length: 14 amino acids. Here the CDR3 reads CASSLGDRSGEQYF. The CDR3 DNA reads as TGTGCCAGCAGTTTAGGGGACAGGAGTGGCGAGCAGTACTTC.

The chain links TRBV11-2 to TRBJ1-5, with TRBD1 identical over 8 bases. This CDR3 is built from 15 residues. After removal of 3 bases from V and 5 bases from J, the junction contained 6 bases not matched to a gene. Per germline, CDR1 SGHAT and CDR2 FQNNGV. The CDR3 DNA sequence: TGTGCCAGCAGCTTCGGGGACAGGACCCATCAGCCCCAGCATTTT. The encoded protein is CASSFGDRTHQPQHF. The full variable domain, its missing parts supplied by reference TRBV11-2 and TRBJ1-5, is EAGVAQSPRYKIIEKRQSVAFWCNPISGHATLYWYQQILGQGPKLLIQFQNNGVVDDSQLPKDRFSAERLKGVDSTLKIQPAKLEDSAVYLCASSFGDRTHQPQHFGDGTRLSIL.

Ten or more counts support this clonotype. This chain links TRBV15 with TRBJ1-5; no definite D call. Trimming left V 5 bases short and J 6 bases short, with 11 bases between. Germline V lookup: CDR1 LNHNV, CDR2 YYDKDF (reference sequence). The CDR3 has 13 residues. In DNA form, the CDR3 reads TGTGCCACCAGCTCTTCATCGGGTCAGCCCCAGCATTTT. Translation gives CATSSSSGQPQHF.

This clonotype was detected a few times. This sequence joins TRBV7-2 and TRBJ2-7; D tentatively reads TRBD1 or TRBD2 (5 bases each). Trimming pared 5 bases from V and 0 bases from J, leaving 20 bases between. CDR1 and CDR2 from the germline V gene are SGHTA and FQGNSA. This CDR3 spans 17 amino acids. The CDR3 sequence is CASSRVIGGWSSYEQYF. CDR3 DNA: TGTGCCAGCAGCCGAGTGATTGGGGGTTGGAGCTCCTACGAGCAGTACTTC.

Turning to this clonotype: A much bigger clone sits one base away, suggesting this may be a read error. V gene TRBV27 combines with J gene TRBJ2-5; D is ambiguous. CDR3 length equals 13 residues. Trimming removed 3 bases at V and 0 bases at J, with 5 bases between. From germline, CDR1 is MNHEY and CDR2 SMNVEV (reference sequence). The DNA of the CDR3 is TGTGCCAGCAGTTTTCGGGACCAAGAGACCCAGTACTTC. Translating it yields CASSFRDQETQYF.

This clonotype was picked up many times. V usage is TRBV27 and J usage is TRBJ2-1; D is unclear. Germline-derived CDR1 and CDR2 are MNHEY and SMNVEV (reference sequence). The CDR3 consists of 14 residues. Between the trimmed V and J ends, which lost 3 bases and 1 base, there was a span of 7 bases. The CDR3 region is CASSLKRSYNEQFF. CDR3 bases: TGTGCCAGCAGTTTGAAGCGATCCTACAATGAGCAGTTCTTC.